These 6 T cell receptor beta chains were all obtained from the same sample, sequenced in a study of T-cell reconstitution after alpha-beta-depleted transplantation in children. Researchers prepared the TCRbeta library using unique molecular identifiers, the study reports. TCRdb reprocessed the PCR reads with MiXCR, giving one entry per CDR3 protein. Of about 580,000 distinct CDR3 sequences in the sample, about 23% were seen once. The sequences come from PBMCs, mostly from graft donor cells, collected 360 days after TCRalphabeta/CD19-depleted stem cell transplant. All receptors come from a boy under two years old who had a stem cell transplant for acute myeloid leukemia, so the T cells may come from the graft donor.

V and J are TRBV11-2 and TRBJ2-3, with D possibly TRBD1 on 8 matching bases. Germline CDR1 SGHAT, CDR2 FQNNGV. Trimming took 5 bases from V and 5 from J, leaving 14 bases between them. This CDR3 is built from 14 residues. This CDR3 reads CASSRTGRGDTQYF. The CDR3 DNA reads as TGTGCCAGCAGCAGGACAGGGAGGGGAGATACGCAGTATTTT.

V usage is TRBV12-3 or TRBV12-4 and J usage is TRBJ2-1, with a tentative D call TRBD2 (7 bases). V gave up 2 bases and J gave up 0 bases, with 11 bases separating them. The CDR3 is made up of 16 amino acids. CDR3 region: CASSLPRGASYNEQFF. As DNA, the CDR3 is TGTGCCAGCAGTTTACCCCGGGGGGCCTCCTACAATGAGCAGTTCTTC.

The V call is TRBV7-7, the J call TRBJ2-1; the match to TRBD1 covers 8 bases. CDR3 length: 16 amino acids. Germline trimming cut 2 bases from V and 2 bases from J; bases unmatched to any gene: 5. The germline V gene has CDR1 SSHAT and CDR2 FNYEAQ (reference sequence). CDR3 bases: TGTGCCAGCAGCTTATCGACAGGGGTAACCTACAATGAGCAGTTCTTC. It yields the protein CASSLSTGVTYNEQFF.

The chain links TRBV4-2 to TRBJ2-3; TRBD2 matches at 10 bases. With 1 base clipped from V and 1 base from J, the junction kept 8 bases outside the gene matches. The CDR3 extends over 18 amino acids. Germline values: CDR1 LGHNA, CDR2 YNFKEQ. In nucleotides, the CDR3 is TGTGCCAGCAGCCAAGTGGCTAGCGGGGGAGTCGGCACAGATACGCAGTATTTT. Residues: CASSQVASGGVGTDTQYF.

This clonotype has a handful of counts. This chain connects TRBV24-1 to TRBJ2-1, with a weak D call TRBD2 (6 bases). CDR1 is KGHDR, CDR2 SFDVKD, per germline. V was trimmed by 2 bases and J by 1 base, leaving 11 bases between them. This CDR3 has 16 residues. The CDR3 sequence: CATSDYRETSYNEQFF. The CDR3, as DNA: TGTGCCACCAGTGATTACCGGGAGACTTCCTACAATGAGCAGTTCTTC.

The chain combines TRBV6-1 with TRBJ2-7; 9 bases agree with TRBD1. The V and J ends lost 0 bases and 5 bases, in that order; junction bases with no gene match: 8. This CDR3 region has 16 residues. CDR1 and CDR2 from the germline V gene are MNHNS and SASEGT. CDR3 residues: CASSEAVGQGNNEQYV. In nucleotides, the CDR3 is TGTGCCAGCAGTGAAGCCGTAGGACAGGGGAATAACGAGCAGTACGTC.